The rows below give T cell receptor beta chains drawn from one sample of a study of beta chain features in type 1 diabetes. This table comes from immunoSEQ multiplex PCR, and its TCRdb copy is limited to in-frame clones, with some not included. Among roughly 330,000 clones, approximately 10% were seen once, and the ten largest hold 0.015% to 0.02%. Sequenced material: naive CD4+ T cells from blood. The receptors come from a woman in her twenties or thirties in good health. The CDR3 runs from the conserved cysteine through the conserved F or W. A D gene is named only where the DNA matches it firmly. Some rows have no size entry. The others give once, few or many, or a class for an expanded clone.

.,.,TRBV29-1,TRBJ2-7,TGCAGCGCCTCCCGAGGGAGTGGGGTCGAGGAGCAGTACTTC,CSASRGSGVEEQYF
.,few,TRBV29-1,TRBJ2-7,TGCAGCGTTGAAGATGGGGCAGGGGGGATCTACGAGCAGTACTTC,CSVEDGAGGIYEQYF
TRBD2,few,TRBV7-3,TRBJ2-1,TGTGCCAGCAGCTTAACCCCGAGCGGGAGGCTTTCCTACAATGAGCAGTTCTTC,CASSLTPSGRLSYNEQFF
.,.,TRBV18,TRBJ1-1,TGTGCCAGCTCACGTAACGACAGGACTGAAGCTTTCTTT,CASSRNDRTEAFF
TRBD2,.,TRBV19,TRBJ2-1,TGTGCCAGTAGTCCGCCTAGCGGGAGGAGGAGCTCCTACAATGAGCAGTTCTTC,CASSPPSGRRSSYNEQFF
TRBD1,once,TRBV6-5,TRBJ1-2,TGTGCCAGCAGAGACAGGGGGCTCTATGGCTACACCTTC,CASRDRGLYGYTF
.,few,TRBV18,TRBJ2-6,TGTGCCAGCTCACCAGGGAGCGGGCCTGGGGCCAACGTCCTGACTTTC,CASSPGSGPGANVLTF
TRBD2,few,TRBV6-5,TRBJ2-1,TGTGCCAGCAGTTTCAGACTAGCGGGGCGCAATGAGCAGTTCTTC,CASSFRLAGRNEQFF
TRBD2,few,TRBV15,TRBJ2-1,TGTGCCACCAGCAGAGACCCAGCGGGAGATGAGCAGTTCTTC,CATSRDPAGDEQFF
.,.,TRBV28,TRBJ2-3,TGTGCCAGCAGCCAAGTGAGGACAAGGGGGAGCACAGATACGCAGTATTTT,CASSQVRTRGSTDTQYF
TRBD1,few,TRBV27,TRBJ2-4,TGTGCCAGCAGCACCGGGACAGCCGACTACAAAAACATTCAGTACTTC,CASSTGTADYKNIQYF
TRBD2,few,TRBV11-1,TRBJ2-1,TGTGCCAGCAGCCAAGGACTAGCGGGACACCTTGAGCAGTTCTTC,CASSQGLAGHLEQFF
.,.,TRBV5-1,TRBJ2-5,TGCGCCAGCAGCTTGGTTAGCGGCCCTGGGGAGACCCAGTACTTC,CASSLVSGPGETQYF
TRBD1,.,TRBV29-1,TRBJ1-5,TGCAGCGTTGAGACAGGGGGTCAGCCCCAGCATTTT,CSVETGGQPQHF
.,few,TRBV6-1,TRBJ1-2,TGTGCCAGCAGTGAAGCTCCAGGCGCGGGCTATGGCTACACCTTC,CASSEAPGAGYGYTF
.,.,TRBV11-1,TRBJ2-3,TGTGCCAGCAGCTCAGCAGGGGCTAGAAATACAGATACGCAGTATTTT,CASSSAGARNTDTQYF
.,few,TRBV5-1,TRBJ1-2,TGCGCCAGCAGCTCCGGGACTTTTTTAGATGGCTACACCTTC,CASSSGTFLDGYTF
.,.,TRBV5-6,TRBJ1-5,TGTGCCAGCAGCTTGGACAGAGCTCAGCCCCAGCATTTT,CASSLDRAQPQHF
.,few,TRBV27,TRBJ1-5,TGTGCCAGTCGAAGACAGAATGGGAAGCCCCAGCATTTT,CASRRQNGKPQHF
.,few,TRBV7-2,TRBJ2-1,TGTGCCAGCAGCTGGGACACGGCCCCCTACAATGAGCAGTTCTTC,CASSWDTAPYNEQFF
.,few,TRBV7-9,TRBJ2-3,TGTGCCAGCAGCCGTTTACTTGGCGGGTTTTCCGGGGATACGCAGTATTTT,CASSRLLGGFSGDTQYF
TRBD1,few,TRBV4-2,TRBJ2-2,TGTGCCAGCAGCCAAGTGGAGACAGGGGGCAACGGGGAGCTGTTTTTT,CASSQVETGGNGELFF
.,.,TRBV4-2,TRBJ2-5,TGTGCCAGCAGCCAAGATTCGTCCAGACTAGAGACCCAGTACTTC,CASSQDSSRLETQYF
TRBD2,.,TRBV10-3,TRBJ2-1,TGTGCCATCTTGACTAGCGGGGGCTCCAATGAGCAGTTCTTC,CAILTSGGSNEQFF
TRBD1,.,TRBV27,TRBJ2-7,TGTGCCAGCAGTTTATTACAGGGGAACGAGCAGTACTTC,CASSLLQGNEQYF
TRBD2,.,TRBV9,TRBJ2-1,TGTGCCAGCAGCGTAGATAGCGGGAGTTACAATGAGCAGTTCTTC,CASSVDSGSYNEQFF
.,few,TRBV28,TRBJ1-1,TGTGCCAGCACAAGCCGACAGAACACTGAAGCTTTCTTT,CASTSRQNTEAFF
.,few,TRBV30,TRBJ1-4,TGTGCCTGGAGTGGGAGGGTATCTGAAAAACTGTTTTTT,CAWSGRVSEKLFF
.,.,TRBV28,TRBJ2-7,TGTGCCAGCAGTTCTGGCGGGTTCACGTACGAGCAGTACTTC,CASSSGGFTYEQYF
TRBD1,.,TRBV29-1,TRBJ2-3,TGCAGCGGACAGGGGACTTGGGAGGGCACAGATACGCAGTATTTT,CSGQGTWEGTDTQYF
.,few,TRBV27,TRBJ2-6,TGTGCCAGCAGTTTCGACAGGTTAAGCTCTGGGGCCAACGTCCTGACTTTC,CASSFDRLSSGANVLTF
.,.,TRBV7-3,TRBJ2-6,TGTGCCAGCAGCTTAAATGGGGCAAGCTCTGGGGCCAACGTCCTGACTTTC,CASSLNGASSGANVLTF
TRBD1,.,TRBV14,TRBJ1-1,TGTGCCAGCAGCCAAAGGGGGCGCGAAGGAGCTTTCTTT,CASSQRGREGAFF
.,.,TRBV9,TRBJ1-5,TGTGCCAGCAGCGTAGCGGGGGGCGGACAGCCCCAGCATTTT,CASSVAGGGQPQHF
.,.,TRBV28,TRBJ2-3,TGTGCCAGCAAAAGTGCGGCAGATACGCAGTATTTT,CASKSAADTQYF
.,.,TRBV30,TRBJ1-1,TGTGCCTGGAGCAGGGGCGGCACTGAAGCTTTCTTT,CAWSRGGTEAFF
TRBD2,.,TRBV7-2,TRBJ2-1,TGTGCCAGCAGCTTTGGGTTGCCTAGCGGGAGGGCTTACAATGAGCAGTTCTTC,CASSFGLPSGRAYNEQFF
TRBD2,few,TRBV28,TRBJ2-2,TGTGCCAGCAGAATAGCGGGAGGCATCACCGGGGAGCTGTTTTTT,CASRIAGGITGELFF
TRBD2,few,TRBV2,TRBJ2-1,TGTGCCAGCAGGCGACGGGCTAGCGGCAATGAGCAGTTCTTC,CASRRRASGNEQFF
TRBD2,.,TRBV29-1,TRBJ2-1,TGCAGCGTTCGTAAGCGGGAGGACTCCTACAATGAGCAGTTCTTC,CSVRKREDSYNEQFF
TRBD2,.,TRBV13,TRBJ2-7,TGTGCCAGCAGTCCACAGGGCCCGACTAGCGGGACGTACGAGCAGTACTTC,CASSPQGPTSGTYEQYF
.,.,TRBV7-2,TRBJ2-6,TGTGCCAGCAGCTTAGTACAGGGCACTGGGGCCAACGTCCTGACTTTC,CASSLVQGTGANVLTF
.,.,TRBV14,TRBJ2-3,TGTGCCAGCAGCCAAGACCCGCGGAGGTCAGCAGATACGCAGTATTTT,CASSQDPRRSADTQYF